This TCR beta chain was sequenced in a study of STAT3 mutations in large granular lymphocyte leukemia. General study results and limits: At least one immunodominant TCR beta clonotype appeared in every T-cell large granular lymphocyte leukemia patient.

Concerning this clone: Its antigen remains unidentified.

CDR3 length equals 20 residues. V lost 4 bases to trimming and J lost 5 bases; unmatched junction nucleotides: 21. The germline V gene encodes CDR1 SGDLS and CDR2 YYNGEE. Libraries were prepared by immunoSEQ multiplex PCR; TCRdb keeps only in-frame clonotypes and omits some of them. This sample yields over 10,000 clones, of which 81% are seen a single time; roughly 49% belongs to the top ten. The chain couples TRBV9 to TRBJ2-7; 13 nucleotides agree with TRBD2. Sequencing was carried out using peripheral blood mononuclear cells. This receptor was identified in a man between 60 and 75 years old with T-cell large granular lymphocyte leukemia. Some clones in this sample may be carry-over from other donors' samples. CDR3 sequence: CASSPGIVPRTSGSRHEQYF. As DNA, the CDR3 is TGTGCCAGCAGCCCCGGAATCGTACCTCGGACTAGCGGGAGTAGACACGAGCAGTACTTC. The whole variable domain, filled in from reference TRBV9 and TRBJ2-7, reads DSGVTQTPKHLITATGQRVTLRCSPRSGDLSVYWYQQSLDQGLQFLIQYYNGEERAKGNILERFSAQQFPDLHSELNLSSLELGDSALYFCASSPGIVPRTSGSRHEQYFGPGTRLTVT.